The 9 T cell receptor beta chains reported below all come from one sample, sequenced in a study of T cells after posttransplantation cyclophosphamide. Busulfan-fludarabine conditioning, marrow transplant, and cyclophosphamide on days +3 and +4 were administered. The assay was immunoSEQ multiplex PCR, and TCRdb's table has in-frame clones only and misses some. The sample lists under 50,000 clones; about 90% were seen once. Sequencing was performed on PBMCs, taken 55 to 70 days after allogeneic stem cell transplant with posttransplant cyclophosphamide. The receptors originated from a male patient aged 55 to 69 who received an allogeneic stem cell transplant from a related donor and was CMV-positive. The graft donor may be the source of some T cells.

V and J are TRBV6-5 and TRBJ2-2, with TRBD2 matching 10 bases. Looked up from germline, CDR1 is MNHEY and CDR2 is SVGAGI. CDR3 length: 15 residues. Trimming took 2 bases from V and 8 from J; bases not matched to a gene: 5. CDR3 nucleotide sequence: TGTGCCAGCAGTTACCAGACTAGCGGGCTAGGGGAGCTGTTTTTT. Encoded protein: CASSYQTSGLGELFF.

V is TRBV27 and J is TRBJ2-1; no clear D. There are 16 residues in the CDR3. The V end was cut by 0 bases, the J end by 8 bases, with 17 bases between. Germline CDR1 reads MNHEY; CDR2 reads SMNVEV (reference sequence). The CDR3 DNA follows: TGTGCCAGCAGTTTATCGTTCCCTAGTGTCGTGTATGAGCAGTTCTTC. It yields the protein CASSLSFPSVVYEQFF.

V gene TRBV7-2 combines with J gene TRBJ1-2, with 9 bases matching TRBD1. V lost 6 bases and J lost 5; bases outside the gene matches: 4. The length of the CDR3 is 13 residues. CDR1 is SGHTA and CDR2 is FQGNSA in the germline V gene. The CDR3 DNA reads as TGTGCCAGCAGTGACAGGGGGTCGTATGGCTACACCTTC. It encodes CASSDRGSYGYTF.

This sequence joins TRBV9 and TRBJ1-2; 9 positions match TRBD1. Trimming removed 4 bases from V and 1 base from J; junction bases left unmatched: 11. Germline V gene sequence: CDR1 SGDLS, CDR2 YYNGEE. This CDR3 spans 17 amino acids. In nucleotides, the CDR3 is TGTGCCAGCAGCCGGGACAGGGTGGTAAGACATAACTATGGCTACACCTTC. Translated, it gives CASSRDRVVRHNYGYTF.

V is TRBV30 and J is TRBJ2-3, with 9 bases aligning to TRBD2. Trimming cost V 2 bases and J 5 bases; bases outside gene matches: 5. The CDR3 sequence is 14 residues long. CDR1 and CDR2 (germline): GTSNPN, SVGIG (reference sequence). This CDR3 is CAWSFAGGLDTQYF. For the CDR3, the DNA is TGTGCCTGGAGTTTCGCGGGGGGGCTAGATACGCAGTATTTT.

The chain recombines TRBV10-3 with TRBJ1-2; D call uncertain. CDR1 and CDR2 (germline): ENHRY, SYGVKD. V was pared by 4 bases and J by 2 bases, with 11 bases between. The CDR3 has 14 amino acids. CDR3 DNA sequence: TGTGCCATCAGTGGCGACGGAGTCAACTATGGCTACACCTTC. It yields the protein CAISGDGVNYGYTF.

The rearrangement links TRBV18 to TRBJ1-1; 10 bases are shared with TRBD1. Losses at the gene ends were 1 base for V and 5 bases for J; bases not matched to a gene: 7. The CDR3 loop spans 16 amino acids. Germline lookup yields CDR1 KGHSH and CDR2 LQKENI. CDR3 loop: CASSPRTGGRDTEAFF. CDR3 bases: TGTGCCAGCTCACCACGGACAGGGGGACGGGATACTGAAGCTTTCTTT.

This chain uses TRBV6-5 with TRBJ1-1; D perhaps matches TRBD1 (5 bases). V was trimmed by 10 bases and J by 7 bases, leaving 13 bases between them. Germline assignment: CDR1 MNHEY and CDR2 SVGAGI. There are 11 residues in the CDR3. CDR3 residues: CATLTTGEAFF. CDR3 coding DNA: TGTGCCACCTTAACAACAGGTGAAGCTTTCTTT.

The chain uses TRBV29-1 and TRBJ1-2, with no clear D. V was pared by 0 bases and J by 3 bases, with 11 bases between. From germline, CDR1 is SQVTM and CDR2 ANQGSEA. The CDR3 length is 14 residues. CDR3 loop: CSVEDQPGDYGYTF. The CDR3 DNA reads TGCAGCGTTGAAGATCAGCCCGGGGACTATGGCTACACCTTC.